The sequence of this TCR delta chain was determined in a study of gamma-delta T cells after stem cell transplantation. TCRdb reran clone calling via CATT on the RT-PCR reads. The sample lists approximately 940 delta-chain clones; roughly 13% were seen once. The clonotype comes from a human donor. It is not recorded whose cells these are; they may come from a transplant donor. Material for sequencing was gamma-delta T cells.

The CDR3 sequence: CACDSLGSYTDKLIF. The CDR3 bases are TGTGCCTGTGACTCACTGGGTTCGTACACCGATAAACTCATCTTT. The J gene is TRDJ1, the V gene TRDV2; D may be TRDD3 (6 bases). The CDR3 is 15 residues long. Germline-derived CDR1 and CDR2 are GEAIGNYY and EKD. Trimming shortened V by 3 bases and J by 0 bases, and 13 bases separated the two germline ends.